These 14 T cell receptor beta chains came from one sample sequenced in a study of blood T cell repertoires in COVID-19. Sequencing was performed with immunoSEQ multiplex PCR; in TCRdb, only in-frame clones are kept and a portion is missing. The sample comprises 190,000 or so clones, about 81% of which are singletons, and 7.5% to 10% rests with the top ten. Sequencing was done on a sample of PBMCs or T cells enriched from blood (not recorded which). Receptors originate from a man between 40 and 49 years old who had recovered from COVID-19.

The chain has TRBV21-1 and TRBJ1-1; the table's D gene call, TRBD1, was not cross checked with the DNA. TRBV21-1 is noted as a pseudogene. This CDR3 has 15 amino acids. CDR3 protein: CASSPRDRLNTEAFF. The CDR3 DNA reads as TGTGCCAGCAGCCCCCGCGACAGACTGAACACTGAAGCTTTCTTT.

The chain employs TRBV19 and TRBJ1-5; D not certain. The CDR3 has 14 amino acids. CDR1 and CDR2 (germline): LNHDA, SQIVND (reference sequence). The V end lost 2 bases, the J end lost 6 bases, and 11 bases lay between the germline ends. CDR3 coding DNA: TGTGCCAGTAGTATATATACGGTCGGTCAGCCCCAGCATTTT. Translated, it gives CASSIYTVGQPQHF.

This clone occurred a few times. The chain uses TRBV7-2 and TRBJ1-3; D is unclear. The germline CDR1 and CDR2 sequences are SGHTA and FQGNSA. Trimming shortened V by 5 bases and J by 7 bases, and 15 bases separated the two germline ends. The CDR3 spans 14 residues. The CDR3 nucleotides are TGTGCCAGCAGCGTCAGCGGGCTGGGGAACACCATATATTTT. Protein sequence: CASSVSGLGNTIYF. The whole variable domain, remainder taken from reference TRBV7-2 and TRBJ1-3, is GAGVSQSPSNKVTEKGKDVELRCDPISGHTALYWYRQSLGQGLEFLIYFQGNSAPDKSGLPSDRFSAERTGGSVSTLTIQRTQQEDSAVYLCASSVSGLGNTIYFGEGSWLTVV.

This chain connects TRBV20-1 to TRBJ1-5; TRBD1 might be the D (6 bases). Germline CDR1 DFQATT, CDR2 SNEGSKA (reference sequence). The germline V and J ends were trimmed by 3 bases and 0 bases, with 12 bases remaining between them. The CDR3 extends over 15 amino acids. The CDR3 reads CSASVGRGSNQPQHF. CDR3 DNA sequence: TGCAGTGCTAGTGTGGGCAGGGGTAGCAATCAGCCCCAGCATTTT.

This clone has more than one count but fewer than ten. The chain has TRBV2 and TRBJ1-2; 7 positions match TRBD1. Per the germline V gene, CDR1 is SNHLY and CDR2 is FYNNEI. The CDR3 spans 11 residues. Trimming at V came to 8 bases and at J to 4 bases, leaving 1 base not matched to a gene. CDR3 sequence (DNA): TGTGCCAGCGGACAGGCCTATGGCTACACCTTC. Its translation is CASGQAYGYTF.

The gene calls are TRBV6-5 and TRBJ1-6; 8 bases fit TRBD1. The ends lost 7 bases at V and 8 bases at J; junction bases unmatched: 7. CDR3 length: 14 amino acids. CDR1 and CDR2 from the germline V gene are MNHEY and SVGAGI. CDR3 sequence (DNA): TGTGCCAGCACAAGACAGGGGAAGGATTCACCCCTCCACTTT. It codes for CASTRQGKDSPLHF.

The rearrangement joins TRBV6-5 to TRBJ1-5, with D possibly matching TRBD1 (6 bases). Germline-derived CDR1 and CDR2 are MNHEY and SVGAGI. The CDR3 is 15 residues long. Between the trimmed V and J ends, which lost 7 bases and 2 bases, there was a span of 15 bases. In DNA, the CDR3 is TGTGCCAGCATCCCACAGGGAAACGGCAATCAGCCCCAGCATTTT. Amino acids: CASIPQGNGNQPQHF.

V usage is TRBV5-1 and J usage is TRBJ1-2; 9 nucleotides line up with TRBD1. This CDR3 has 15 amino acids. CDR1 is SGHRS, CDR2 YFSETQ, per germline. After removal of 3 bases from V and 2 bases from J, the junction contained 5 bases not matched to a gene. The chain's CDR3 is CASSWGDRENYGYTF. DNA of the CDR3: TGCGCCAGCAGCTGGGGGGACAGGGAGAACTATGGCTACACCTTC.

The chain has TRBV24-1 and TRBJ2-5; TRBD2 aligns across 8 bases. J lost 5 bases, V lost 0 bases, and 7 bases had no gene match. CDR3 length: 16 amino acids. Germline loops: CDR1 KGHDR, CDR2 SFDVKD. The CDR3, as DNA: TGTGCCACCAGTGATTTGGTAGCGGGACGTGGGGAGACCCAGTACTTC. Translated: CATSDLVAGRGETQYF.

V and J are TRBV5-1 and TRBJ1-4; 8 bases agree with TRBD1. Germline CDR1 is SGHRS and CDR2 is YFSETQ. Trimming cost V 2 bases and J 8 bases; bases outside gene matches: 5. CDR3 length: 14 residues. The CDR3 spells CASSLIQGGEKLFF. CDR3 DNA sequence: TGCGCCAGCAGCTTAATACAGGGGGGAGAAAAACTGTTTTTT.

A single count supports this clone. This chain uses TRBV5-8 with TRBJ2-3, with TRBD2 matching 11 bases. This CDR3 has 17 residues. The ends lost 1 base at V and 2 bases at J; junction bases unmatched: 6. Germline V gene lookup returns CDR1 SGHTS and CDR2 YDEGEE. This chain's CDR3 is CASSLSPSGGITDTQYF. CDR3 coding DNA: TGTGCCAGCAGCTTGTCCCCTAGCGGGGGGATCACAGATACGCAGTATTTT.

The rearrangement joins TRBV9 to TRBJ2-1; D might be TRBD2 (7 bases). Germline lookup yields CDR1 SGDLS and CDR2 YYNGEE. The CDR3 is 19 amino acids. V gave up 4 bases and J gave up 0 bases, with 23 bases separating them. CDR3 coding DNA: TGTGCCAGCAGCCTAGGGGGAGCTAGCGGCAAAAGCTCCTACAATGAGCAGTTCTTC. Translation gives CASSLGGASGKSSYNEQFF.

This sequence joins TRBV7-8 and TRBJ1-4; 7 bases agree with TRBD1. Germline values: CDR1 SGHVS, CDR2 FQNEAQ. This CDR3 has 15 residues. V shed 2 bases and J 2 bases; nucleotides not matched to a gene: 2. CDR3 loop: CASSLLTGTNEKLFF. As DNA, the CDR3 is TGTGCCAGCAGCTTACTGACAGGGACTAATGAAAAACTGTTTTTT.

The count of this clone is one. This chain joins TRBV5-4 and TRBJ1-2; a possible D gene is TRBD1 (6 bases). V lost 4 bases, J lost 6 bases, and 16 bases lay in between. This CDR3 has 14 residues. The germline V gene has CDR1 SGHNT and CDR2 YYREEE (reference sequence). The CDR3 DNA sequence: TGTGCCAGCAGCCGCATAGCCCAGGGGAATGGCTACACCTTC. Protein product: CASSRIAQGNGYTF.